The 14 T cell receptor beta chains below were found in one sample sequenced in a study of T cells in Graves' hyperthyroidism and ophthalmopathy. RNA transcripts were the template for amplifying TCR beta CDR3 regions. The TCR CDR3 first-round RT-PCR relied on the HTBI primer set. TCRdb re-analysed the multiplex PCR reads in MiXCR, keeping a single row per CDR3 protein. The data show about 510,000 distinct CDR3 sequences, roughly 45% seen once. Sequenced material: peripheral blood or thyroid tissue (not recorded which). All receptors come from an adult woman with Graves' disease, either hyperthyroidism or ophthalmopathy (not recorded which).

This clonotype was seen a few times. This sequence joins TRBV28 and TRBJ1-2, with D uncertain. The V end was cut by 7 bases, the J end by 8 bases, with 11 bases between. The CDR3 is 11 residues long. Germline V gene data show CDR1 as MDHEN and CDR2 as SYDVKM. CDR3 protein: CASKLREGYTF. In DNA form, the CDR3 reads TGTGCCAGCAAATTAAGGGAGGGCTACACCTTC.

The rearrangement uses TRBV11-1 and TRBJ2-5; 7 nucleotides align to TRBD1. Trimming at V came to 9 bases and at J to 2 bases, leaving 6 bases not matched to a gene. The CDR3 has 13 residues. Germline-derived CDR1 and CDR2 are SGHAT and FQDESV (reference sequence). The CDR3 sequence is CASTRDSQETQYF. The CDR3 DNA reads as TGTGCCAGTACCAGGGACAGTCAAGAGACCCAGTACTTC.

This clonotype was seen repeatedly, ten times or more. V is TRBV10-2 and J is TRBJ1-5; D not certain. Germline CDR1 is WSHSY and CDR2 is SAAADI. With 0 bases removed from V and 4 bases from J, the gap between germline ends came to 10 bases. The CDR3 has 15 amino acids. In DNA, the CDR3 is TGCGCCAGCAGTGAGTCACCTGGACGGAATCAGCCCCAGCATTTT. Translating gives CASSESPGRNQPQHF.

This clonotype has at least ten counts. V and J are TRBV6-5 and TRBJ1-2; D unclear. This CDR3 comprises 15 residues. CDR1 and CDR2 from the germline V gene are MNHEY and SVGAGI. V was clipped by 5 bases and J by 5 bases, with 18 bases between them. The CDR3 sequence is CASSGQNSRAYGYTF. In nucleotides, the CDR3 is TGTGCCAGCAGTGGGCAGAACTCACGGGCTTATGGCTACACCTTC.

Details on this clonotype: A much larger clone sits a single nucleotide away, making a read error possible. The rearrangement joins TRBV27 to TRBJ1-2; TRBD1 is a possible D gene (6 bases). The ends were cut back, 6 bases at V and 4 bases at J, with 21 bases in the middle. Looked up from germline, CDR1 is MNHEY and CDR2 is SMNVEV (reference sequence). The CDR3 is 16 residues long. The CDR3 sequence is CASSLDRAETIYGYTF. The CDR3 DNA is TGTGCCAGCAGCCTGGACAGAGCGGAAACCATCTATGGCTACACCTTC.

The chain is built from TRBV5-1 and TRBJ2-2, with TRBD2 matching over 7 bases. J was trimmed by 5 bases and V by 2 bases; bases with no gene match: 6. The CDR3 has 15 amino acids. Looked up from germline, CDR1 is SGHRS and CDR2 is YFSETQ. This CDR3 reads CASSFAGVGTGELFF. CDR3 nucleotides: TGCGCCAGCAGCTTCGCGGGAGTGGGTACCGGGGAGCTGTTTTTT.

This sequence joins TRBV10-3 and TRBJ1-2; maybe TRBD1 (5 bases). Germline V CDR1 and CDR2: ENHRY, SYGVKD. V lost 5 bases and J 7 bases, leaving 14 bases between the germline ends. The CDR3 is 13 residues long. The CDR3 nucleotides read TGTGCCATCAGTCGGGGGAGAGGTAGTGGCTACACCTTC. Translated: CAISRGRGSGYTF.

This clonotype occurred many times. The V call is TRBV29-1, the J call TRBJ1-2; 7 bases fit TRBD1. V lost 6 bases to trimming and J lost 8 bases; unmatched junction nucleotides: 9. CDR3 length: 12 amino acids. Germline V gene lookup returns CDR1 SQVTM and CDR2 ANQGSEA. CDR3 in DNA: TGCAGCGTAACTTCGGGACAGAACGGCTACACCTTC. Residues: CSVTSGQNGYTF.

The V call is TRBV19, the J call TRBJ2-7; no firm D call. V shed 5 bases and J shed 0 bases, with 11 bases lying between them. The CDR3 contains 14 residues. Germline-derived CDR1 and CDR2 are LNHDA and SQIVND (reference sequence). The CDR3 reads CASSPWTSSYEQYF. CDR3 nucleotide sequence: TGTGCCAGTAGTCCTTGGACGAGCTCCTACGAGCAGTACTTC.

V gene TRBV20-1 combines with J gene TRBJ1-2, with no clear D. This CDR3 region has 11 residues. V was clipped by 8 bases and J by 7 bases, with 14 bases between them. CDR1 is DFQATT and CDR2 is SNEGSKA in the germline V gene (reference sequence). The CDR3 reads CSLDSAGGYTF. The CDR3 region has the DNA TGCAGTCTTGACTCGGCGGGTGGCTACACCTTC.

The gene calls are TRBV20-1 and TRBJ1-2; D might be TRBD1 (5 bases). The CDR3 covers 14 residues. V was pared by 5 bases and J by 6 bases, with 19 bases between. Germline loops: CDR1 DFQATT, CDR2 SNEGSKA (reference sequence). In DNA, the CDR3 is TGCAGTGCTGGAGTCGTTGGGACCGTGGATGGCTACACCTTC. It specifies CSAGVVGTVDGYTF.

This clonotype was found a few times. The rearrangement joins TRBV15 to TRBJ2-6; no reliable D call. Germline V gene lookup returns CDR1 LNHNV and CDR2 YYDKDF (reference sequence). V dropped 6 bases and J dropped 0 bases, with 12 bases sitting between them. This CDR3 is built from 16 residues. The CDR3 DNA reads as TGTGCCACCAGTAAAGACGTCGGCTCTGGGGCCAACGTCCTGACTTTC. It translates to CATSKDVGSGANVLTF.

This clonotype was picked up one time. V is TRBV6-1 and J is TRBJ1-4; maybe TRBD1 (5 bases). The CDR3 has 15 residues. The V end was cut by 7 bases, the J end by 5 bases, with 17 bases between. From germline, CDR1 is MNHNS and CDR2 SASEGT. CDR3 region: CASTTPPTENEKLFF. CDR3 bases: TGTGCCAGCACTACCCCCCCGACAGAAAATGAAAAACTGTTTTTT.

The CDR3: CAISESQEPGNTIYF. The CDR3 region has the DNA TGTGCCATCAGTGAATCCCAGGAACCTGGAAACACCATATATTTT. This rearrangement joins TRBV10-3 to TRBJ1-3; D is uncertain. Trimming cost V 3 bases and J 2 bases, with 11 bases left between them. CDR3 length equals 15 residues. CDR1 ENHRY and CDR2 SYGVKD come from the germline V gene.